The rows below give T cell receptor beta chains drawn from one sample of a study of cytomegalovirus exposure and HLA in healthy donors. This table comes from immunoSEQ multiplex PCR, and its TCRdb copy is limited to in-frame clones, with some not included. The sample consists of some 150,000 clones, roughly 86% of them appearing once. The sequenced material came from PBMCs. These receptor sequences come from a man between 18 and 29 years old in good health and CMV-seropositive. Both conserved end residues are part of each CDR3. Fields, in order: clone size, V gene, D gene, J gene, CDR3 DNA, CDR3 protein. D genes are given only for firm matches. Clone size is given for some rows only: seen once, a few or many times, or a class if the clone is expanded.

size: .; V: TRBV11-2; D: TRBD1; J: TRBJ2-1; DNA: TGTGCCAGCAGCTCCAGGACAGGGGGCGCGAATGAGCAGTTCTTC; CDR3: CASSSRTGGANEQFF
size: .; V: TRBV29-1; D: .; J: TRBJ1-2; DNA: TGCAGCGTTGCCTCGACAATGAACTATGGCTACACCTTC; CDR3: CSVASTMNYGYTF
size: .; V: TRBV5-1; D: TRBD2; J: TRBJ2-5; DNA: TGCGCCAGCAGCTTGTATACTAGCGGGGGGGTTGGCGAGACCCAGTACTTC; CDR3: CASSLYTSGGVGETQYF
size: few; V: TRBV6-5; D: .; J: TRBJ1-1; DNA: TGTGCCAGCAGTTATGGGCAGGACACTGAAGCTTTCTTT; CDR3: CASSYGQDTEAFF
size: .; V: TRBV18; D: TRBD1; J: TRBJ2-7; DNA: TGTGCCAGCTCAAAGGGGGCCGGATCCTACGAGCAGTACTTC; CDR3: CASSKGAGSYEQYF
size: few; V: TRBV28; D: .; J: TRBJ2-7; DNA: TGTGCCAGCAGTTCCCGGTACGAGCAGTACTTC; CDR3: CASSSRYEQYF
size: .; V: TRBV6-5; D: .; J: TRBJ2-1; DNA: TGTGCCAGCAGTTACCTAAGCGGGCCCTACAATGAGCAGTTCTTC; CDR3: CASSYLSGPYNEQFF
size: .; V: TRBV6-5; D: TRBD2; J: TRBJ2-7; DNA: TGTGCCAGCAAACCACGGACTAGCGACTACGAGCAGTACTTC; CDR3: CASKPRTSDYEQYF
size: .; V: TRBV28; D: TRBD2; J: TRBJ2-1; DNA: TGTGCCAGCAGCCTGACCCTACTAGCGGGAAGAGTCGACAATGAGCAGTTCTTC; CDR3: CASSLTLLAGRVDNEQFF
size: few; V: TRBV15; D: .; J: TRBJ1-2; DNA: TGTGCCACCAGCAGAGGAATAACAGCAAACATTAACTATGGCTACACCTTC; CDR3: CATSRGITANINYGYTF
size: .; V: TRBV2; D: TRBD2; J: TRBJ2-3; DNA: TGTGCCAGAGAAGAGGGGAGACTAGCGGGAGGGCCGGTAGATACGCAGTATTTT; CDR3: CAREEGRLAGGPVDTQYF
size: .; V: TRBV13; D: TRBD2; J: TRBJ2-1; DNA: TGTGCCAGCAGCTCCCTAGAGAGCGGGGGTAACAATGAGCAGTTCTTC; CDR3: CASSSLESGGNNEQFF
size: .; V: TRBV27; D: TRBD1; J: TRBJ2-7; DNA: TGTGCCAGCAGATACAACAGGGGTCACGAGCAGTACTTC; CDR3: CASRYNRGHEQYF
size: .; V: TRBV10-3; D: .; J: TRBJ1-3; DNA: TGTGCCATGAAGGGGGGGAGCAACACCATATATTTT; CDR3: CAMKGGSNTIYF
size: once; V: TRBV19; D: .; J: TRBJ1-5; DNA: TGTGCCAGTAGTATATGGGGGGGGGTTATCCAGCCCCAGCATTTT; CDR3: CASSIWGGVIQPQHF
size: .; V: TRBV15; D: .; J: TRBJ1-5; DNA: TGTGCCACCAGCAGAGATCCAGGGCAGCCCCAGCATTTT; CDR3: CATSRDPGQPQHF
size: .; V: TRBV25-1; D: TRBD1; J: TRBJ2-1; DNA: TGTGCCAGCAATTTTGGGACAGGGCACAATGAGCAGTTCTTC; CDR3: CASNFGTGHNEQFF
size: .; V: TRBV6-5; D: .; J: TRBJ1-5; DNA: TGTGCCAGCAGGAGGGCGGGATACAATCAGCCCCAGCATTTT; CDR3: CASRRAGYNQPQHF
size: .; V: TRBV10-2; D: .; J: TRBJ1-1; DNA: TGCGCCAGCAGTAAGACAGGCCCCCGAGGCACTGAAGCTTTCTTT; CDR3: CASSKTGPRGTEAFF
size: .; V: TRBV7-9; D: .; J: TRBJ1-2; DNA: TGTGCCAGCAGCTTATCTGCGAGCAACTATGGCTACACCTTC; CDR3: CASSLSASNYGYTF
size: .; V: TRBV9; D: TRBD2; J: TRBJ2-7; DNA: TGTGCCAGCAGCGTAGCTAGCGGGACAACCTACGAGCAGTACTTC; CDR3: CASSVASGTTYEQYF
size: .; V: TRBV4-1; D: .; J: TRBJ2-1; DNA: TGCGCCAGCGGAGGATACGATGAGCAGTTCTTC; CDR3: CASGGYDEQFF
size: .; V: TRBV15; D: .; J: TRBJ2-6; DNA: TGTGCCACCAGCAGAGTGGGGAGGGGGGTAGCCGGGGCCAACGTCCTGACTTTC; CDR3: CATSRVGRGVAGANVLTF
size: .; V: TRBV6-5; D: TRBD1; J: TRBJ1-1; DNA: TGTGCCACCCGGACAGGGGGGGGATTAAAAGCTTTCTTT; CDR3: CATRTGGGLKAFF
size: .; V: TRBV5-4; D: .; J: TRBJ1-2; DNA: TGTGCCAGCAGCTCCCGACAGGAGTATAACTATGGCTACACCTTC; CDR3: CASSSRQEYNYGYTF
size: .; V: TRBV6-4; D: TRBD2; J: TRBJ2-3; DNA: TGTGCCAGCAAGGCTAGCGGGGCCGACACAGATACGCAGTATTTT; CDR3: CASKASGADTDTQYF
size: few; V: TRBV27; D: .; J: TRBJ2-7; DNA: TGTGCCAGCAGGAGCGGCGACTACGAGCAGTACTTC; CDR3: CASRSGDYEQYF
size: .; V: TRBV7-8; D: .; J: TRBJ2-5; DNA: TGTGCCAGCAGCCCGCAAACTCAGGGAAAAGAGACCCAGTACTTC; CDR3: CASSPQTQGKETQYF
size: .; V: TRBV4-3; D: .; J: TRBJ2-3; DNA: TGCGCCAGCAGCCATGGACAACTCACAGATACGCAGTATTTT; CDR3: CASSHGQLTDTQYF
size: .; V: TRBV7-9; D: .; J: TRBJ1-1; DNA: TGTGCCAGCATCAAACAGGGAATGAACACTGAAGCTTTCTTT; CDR3: CASIKQGMNTEAFF
size: few; V: TRBV28; D: .; J: TRBJ2-7; DNA: TGTGCCAGCAGTCGAGTATCCTACGAGCAGTACTTC; CDR3: CASSRVSYEQYF
size: .; V: TRBV28; D: TRBD2; J: TRBJ2-1; DNA: TGTGCCACCAACCCAGGGAGGCTAGCGGGAGTTGGGGAGCAGTTCTTC; CDR3: CATNPGRLAGVGEQFF
size: few; V: TRBV11-1; D: .; J: TRBJ1-2; DNA: TGTGCCAGCAGCCAATCACTCAACTATGGCTACACCTTC; CDR3: CASSQSLNYGYTF
size: .; V: TRBV15; D: TRBD2; J: TRBJ2-2; DNA: TGTGCCACCGCGGGGGTCGGGGAGCTGTTTTTT; CDR3: CATAGVGELFF
size: few; V: TRBV28; D: .; J: TRBJ2-2; DNA: TGTGCGAGCAGAAGGCGGAAGGCCGGGGAGCTGTTTTTT; CDR3: CASRRRKAGELFF
size: .; V: TRBV7-9; D: .; J: TRBJ2-3; DNA: TGTGCCAGCAGCTTTTCGATACTAGCAGAAGATACGCAGTATTTT; CDR3: CASSFSILAEDTQYF
size: .; V: TRBV6-1; D: .; J: TRBJ2-1; DNA: TGTGCCAGCAGCCCGATCGGGGGGCCCGGGAATGAGCAGTTCTTC; CDR3: CASSPIGGPGNEQFF
size: .; V: TRBV7-8; D: TRBD2; J: TRBJ2-4; DNA: TGTGCCAGCAGCTTAGTGTGGGGAACTAGCGGTCCAAAAAACATTCAGTACTTC; CDR3: CASSLVWGTSGPKNIQYF
size: .; V: TRBV6-5; D: TRBD1; J: TRBJ1-2; DNA: TGTGCCAGCAGTATGGGACAGGGGGCTTCGGGCTACACCTTC; CDR3: CASSMGQGASGYTF
size: .; V: TRBV11-2; D: .; J: TRBJ2-7; DNA: TGTGCCAGCAGCTCCTACTACGAGCAGTACTTC; CDR3: CASSSYYEQYF
size: .; V: TRBV7-3; D: .; J: TRBJ2-2; DNA: TGTGCCAGCAGCTTGGTATCCTCTCAGACCGGGGAGCTGTTTTTT; CDR3: CASSLVSSQTGELFF
size: .; V: TRBV29-1; D: .; J: TRBJ2-3; DNA: TGCAGCGCCCTAAAGGGAGGAGATACGCAGTATTTT; CDR3: CSALKGGDTQYF